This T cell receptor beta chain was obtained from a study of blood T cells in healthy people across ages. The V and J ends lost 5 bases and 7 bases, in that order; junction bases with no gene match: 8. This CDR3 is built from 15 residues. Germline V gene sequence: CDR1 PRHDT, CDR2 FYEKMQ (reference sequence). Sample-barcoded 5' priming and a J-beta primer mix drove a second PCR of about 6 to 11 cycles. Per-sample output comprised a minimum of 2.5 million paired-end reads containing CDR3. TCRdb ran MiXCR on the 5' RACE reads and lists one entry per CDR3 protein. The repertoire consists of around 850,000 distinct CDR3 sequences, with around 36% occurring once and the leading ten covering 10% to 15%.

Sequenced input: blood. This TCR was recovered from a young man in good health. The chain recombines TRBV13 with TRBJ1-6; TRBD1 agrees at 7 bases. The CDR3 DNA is TGTGCCAGCAGCCCAGACAGGGTCGGGAATTCACCCCTCCACTTT. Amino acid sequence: CASSPDRVGNSPLHF.